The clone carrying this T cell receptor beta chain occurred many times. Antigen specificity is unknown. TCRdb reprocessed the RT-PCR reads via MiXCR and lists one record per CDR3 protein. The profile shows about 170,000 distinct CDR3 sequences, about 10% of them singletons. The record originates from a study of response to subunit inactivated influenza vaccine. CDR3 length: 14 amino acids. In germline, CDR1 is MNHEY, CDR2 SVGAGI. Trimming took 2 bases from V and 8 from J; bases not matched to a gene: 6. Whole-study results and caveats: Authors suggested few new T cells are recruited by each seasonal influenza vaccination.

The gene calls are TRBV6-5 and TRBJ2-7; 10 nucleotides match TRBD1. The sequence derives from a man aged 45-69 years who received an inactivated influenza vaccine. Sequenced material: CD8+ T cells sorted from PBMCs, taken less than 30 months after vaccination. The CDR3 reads CASSYPDRGFKQYF. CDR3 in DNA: TGTGCCAGCAGTTACCCGGACAGGGGGTTCAAGCAGTACTTC.